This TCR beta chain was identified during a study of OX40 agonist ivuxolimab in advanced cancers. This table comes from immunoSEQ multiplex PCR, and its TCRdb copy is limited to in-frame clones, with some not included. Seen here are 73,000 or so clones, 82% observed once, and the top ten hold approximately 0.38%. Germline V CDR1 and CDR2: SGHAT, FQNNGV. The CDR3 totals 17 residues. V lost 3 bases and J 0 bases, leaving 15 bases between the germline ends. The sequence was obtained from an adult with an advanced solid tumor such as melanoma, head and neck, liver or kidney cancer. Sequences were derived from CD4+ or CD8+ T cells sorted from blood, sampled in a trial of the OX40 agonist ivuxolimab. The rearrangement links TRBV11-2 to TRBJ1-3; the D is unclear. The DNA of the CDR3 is TGTGCCAGCAGCTTGTCTTTGGGAGAAACCTCTGGAAACACCATATATTTT. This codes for CASSLSLGETSGNTIYF.